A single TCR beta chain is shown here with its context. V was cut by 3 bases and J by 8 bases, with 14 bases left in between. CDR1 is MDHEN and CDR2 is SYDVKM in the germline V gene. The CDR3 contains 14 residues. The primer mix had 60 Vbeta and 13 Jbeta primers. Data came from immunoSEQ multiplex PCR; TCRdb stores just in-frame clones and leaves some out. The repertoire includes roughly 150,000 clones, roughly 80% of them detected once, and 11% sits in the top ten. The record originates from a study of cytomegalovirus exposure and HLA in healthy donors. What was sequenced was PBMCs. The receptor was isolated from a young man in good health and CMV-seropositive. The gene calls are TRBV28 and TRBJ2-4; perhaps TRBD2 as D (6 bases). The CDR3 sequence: CASSFSGWRDIQYF. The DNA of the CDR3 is TGTGCCAGCAGTTTTTCTGGCTGGAGGGACATTCAGTACTTC.